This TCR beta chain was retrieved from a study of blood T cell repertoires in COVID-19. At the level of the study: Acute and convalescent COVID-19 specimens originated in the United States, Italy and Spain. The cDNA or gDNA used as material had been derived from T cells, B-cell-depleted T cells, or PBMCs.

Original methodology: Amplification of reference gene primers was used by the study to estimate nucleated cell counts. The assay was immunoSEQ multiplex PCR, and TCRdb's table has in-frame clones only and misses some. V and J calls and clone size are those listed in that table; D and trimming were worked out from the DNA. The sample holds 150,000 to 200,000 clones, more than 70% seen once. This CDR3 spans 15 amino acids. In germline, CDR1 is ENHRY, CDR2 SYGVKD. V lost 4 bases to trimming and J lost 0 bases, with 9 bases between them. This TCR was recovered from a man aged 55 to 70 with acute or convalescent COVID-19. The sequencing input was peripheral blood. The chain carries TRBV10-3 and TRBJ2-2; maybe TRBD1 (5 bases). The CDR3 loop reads CAISVTESNTGELFF. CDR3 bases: TGTGCCATCAGTGTGACAGAATCGAACACCGGGGAGCTGTTTTTT.